This TCR beta chain was captured in a study of cytotoxic CD8 clonotypes in ibrutinib-treated CLL. The repertoire was sequenced with immunoSEQ multiplex PCR; TCRdb's copy has only in-frame clones and lacks some. Here the sample spans roughly 100,000 clones, about 78% being singletons. In germline, CDR1 is MGHDK, CDR2 SYGVNS. CDR3 length: 15 residues. After removal of 5 bases from V and 7 bases from J, the junction contained 10 bases not matched to a gene. The source is a human donor with chronic lymphocytic leukemia. The sample in question was PBMCs, obtained after 12 months of ibrutinib treatment. The chain combines TRBV25-1 with TRBJ1-2; TRBD1 matches 10 bases. CDR3 sequence: CASSPRQGARGGYTF. The DNA for the CDR3 is TGTGCCAGCAGTCCGAGACAGGGGGCAAGAGGTGGCTACACCTTC.